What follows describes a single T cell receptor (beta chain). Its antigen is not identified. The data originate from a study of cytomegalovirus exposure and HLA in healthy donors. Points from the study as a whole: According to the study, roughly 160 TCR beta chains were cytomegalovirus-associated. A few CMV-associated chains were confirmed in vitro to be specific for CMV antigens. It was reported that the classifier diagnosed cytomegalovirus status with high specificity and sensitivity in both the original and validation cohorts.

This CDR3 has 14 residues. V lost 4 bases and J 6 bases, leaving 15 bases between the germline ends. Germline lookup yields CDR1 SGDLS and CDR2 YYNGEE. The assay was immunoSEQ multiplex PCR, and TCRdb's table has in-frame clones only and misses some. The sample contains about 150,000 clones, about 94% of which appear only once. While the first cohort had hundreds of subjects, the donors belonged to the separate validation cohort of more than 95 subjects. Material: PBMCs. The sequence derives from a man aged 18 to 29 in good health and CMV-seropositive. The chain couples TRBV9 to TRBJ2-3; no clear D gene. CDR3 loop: CASSPLLVGDTQYF. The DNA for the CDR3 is TGTGCCAGCAGCCCCTTGTTGGTCGGGGATACGCAGTATTTT.